A selection of T cell receptor beta chains follows, all from one sample in a study of T cell responses to AZD1222 COVID-19 vaccine. The repertoire was sequenced with immunoSEQ multiplex PCR; TCRdb's copy has only in-frame clones and lacks some. Here the sample spans over 90,000 clones, approximately 90% being singletons. The sample in question was peripheral blood, obtained on day 0 of AZD1222 vaccination. The receptors shown here come from an adult in good health. Both conserved end residues are part of each CDR3. D genes are given only for firm matches. Some rows mark clone size as missing; the rest say once, few, many or name a class of expanded clone.

d_gene: TRBD2; v_gene: TRBV2; abundance: .; j_gene: TRBJ2-1; CDR3aa: CASSEEGGSYNEQFF; CDR3nt: TGTGCCAGCAGTGAGGAGGGCGGGAGTTACAATGAGCAGTTCTTC
d_gene: .; v_gene: TRBV27; abundance: .; j_gene: TRBJ1-5; CDR3aa: CASSLFSNQPQHF; CDR3nt: TGTGCCAGCAGTTTATTTTCTAATCAGCCCCAGCATTTT
d_gene: .; v_gene: TRBV5-4; abundance: .; j_gene: TRBJ1-2; CDR3aa: CASSRPSGDYGYTF; CDR3nt: TGTGCCAGCAGCCGGCCGTCCGGGGACTATGGCTACACCTTC
d_gene: .; v_gene: TRBV6-2/TRBV6-3; abundance: once; j_gene: TRBJ1-1; CDR3aa: CASSYGGLNTEAFF; CDR3nt: TGTGCCAGCAGTTACGGGGGGCTGAACACTGAAGCTTTCTTT
d_gene: TRBD1; v_gene: TRBV7-9; abundance: .; j_gene: TRBJ1-5; CDR3aa: CASSLDQGDQPQHF; CDR3nt: TGTGCCAGCAGCTTAGATCAGGGGGATCAGCCCCAGCATTTT
d_gene: TRBD2; v_gene: TRBV5-4; abundance: .; j_gene: TRBJ2-1; CDR3aa: CASSSLAGSSYNEQFF; CDR3nt: TGTGCCAGCAGCTCACTAGCGGGGAGCTCCTACAATGAGCAGTTCTTC
d_gene: .; v_gene: TRBV7-9; abundance: .; j_gene: TRBJ1-5; CDR3aa: CASSWGEDNQPQHF; CDR3nt: TGTGCCAGCAGCTGGGGAGAGGACAATCAGCCCCAGCATTTT
d_gene: TRBD1; v_gene: TRBV7-9; abundance: .; j_gene: TRBJ1-2; CDR3aa: CASSLLGPGGGGYTF; CDR3nt: TGTGCCAGCAGCTTATTGGGTCCAGGGGGCGGCGGCTACACCTTC
d_gene: .; v_gene: TRBV11-2; abundance: .; j_gene: TRBJ1-4; CDR3aa: CASTPGVREKLFF; CDR3nt: TGTGCCAGCACTCCGGGGGTTCGCGAAAAACTGTTTTTT
d_gene: .; v_gene: TRBV9; abundance: .; j_gene: TRBJ2-1; CDR3aa: CASSVYYNEQFF; CDR3nt: TGTGCCAGCAGCGTCTACTACAATGAGCAGTTCTTC
d_gene: TRBD1; v_gene: TRBV5-1; abundance: .; j_gene: TRBJ2-3; CDR3aa: CASSFQGQGITDTQYF; CDR3nt: TGCGCCAGCAGCTTCCAAGGACAGGGCATCACAGATACGCAGTATTTT
d_gene: TRBD1; v_gene: TRBV7-8; abundance: .; j_gene: TRBJ1-5; CDR3aa: CASSGKDRASNQPQHF; CDR3nt: TGTGCCAGCAGCGGGAAAGACAGGGCCAGCAATCAGCCCCAGCATTTT
d_gene: .; v_gene: TRBV7-9; abundance: .; j_gene: TRBJ2-7; CDR3aa: CASSLRGPYYEQYF; CDR3nt: TGTGCCAGCAGCTTGCGGGGGCCCTACTACGAGCAGTACTTC
d_gene: TRBD1; v_gene: TRBV5-6; abundance: .; j_gene: TRBJ2-3; CDR3aa: CASSLVDRDGDTQYF; CDR3nt: TGTGCCAGCAGCTTGGTGGACAGGGATGGAGATACGCAGTATTTT